These 31 T cell receptor beta chains were sequenced from one sample in a study of Tregs in tolerant kidney transplant recipients (dated 2019 in TCRdb). Library prep was done by the immunoSEQ multiplex PCR assay. This is the immuneACCESS table as TCRdb keeps it, with only in-frame sequences that have V and J called. A part of the clones is gone; compared with another copy, unresolved V genes explain less than half, and the rest is unexplained. The sample table lists 200,000 to 300,000 clones, about 86% of them with a count of one. Jointly, the top ten make up 0.55% to 0.65% of the sample. Sequenced: CD4+ T cells from blood. These receptors were collected from a human donor in good health.

The J gene is TRBJ2-1, the V gene TRBV14; the D is unclear. Looked up from germline, CDR1 is SGHDN and CDR2 is FVKESK. Between the trimmed V and J ends, which lost 4 bases and 0 bases, there was a span of 10 bases. CDR3 length equals 15 residues. The CDR3 nucleotides read TGTGCCAGCAGCCCCTCAAGGAGCTCCTACAATGAGCAGTTCTTC. Its translation is CASSPSRSSYNEQFF.

The chain combines TRBV7-8 with TRBJ2-6; D not resolved. V gave up 3 bases and J gave up 0 bases, with 9 bases separating them. Germline-derived CDR1 and CDR2 are SGHVS and FQNEAQ. The CDR3 has 16 residues. DNA of the CDR3: TGTGCCAGCAGCTTCTCTTCGAGCTCTGGGGCCAACGTCCTGACTTTC. Protein: CASSFSSSSGANVLTF.

This chain connects TRBV5-1 to TRBJ2-5, with D maybe TRBD1 (5 bases). Germline assignment: CDR1 SGHRS and CDR2 YFSETQ. The CDR3 totals 14 residues. V was trimmed by 4 bases and J by 2 bases, leaving 12 bases between them. CDR3: CASSPLGVQETQYF. The CDR3 nucleotides read TGCGCCAGCAGCCCCTTAGGGGTACAAGAGACCCAGTACTTC. The full variable domain, in which reference TRBV5-1 and TRBJ2-5 provide the parts outside the CDR3, is KAGVTQTPRYLIKTRGQQVTLSCSPISGHRSVSWYQQTPGQGLQFLFEYFSETQRNKGNFPGRFSGRQFSNSRSEMNVSTLELGDSALYLCASSPLGVQETQYFGPGTRLLVL.

The rearrangement joins TRBV6-1 to TRBJ1-3; 8 bases agree with TRBD1. With V trimmed by 2 bases and J by 0 bases, 6 bases remained unmatched. From germline, CDR1 is MNHNS and CDR2 SASEGT. The CDR3 covers 17 residues. The CDR3 nucleotides are TGTGCCAGCAGTGAACGTGGACAGGGAGCCTCTGGAAACACCATATATTTT. Translation: CASSERGQGASGNTIYF.

V and J are TRBV7-9 and TRBJ1-6; 8 nucleotides match TRBD1. The CDR3 consists of 17 residues. J was trimmed by 7 bases and V by 5 bases; bases with no gene match: 13. Looked up from germline, CDR1 is SEHNR and CDR2 is FQNEAQ (reference sequence). CDR3 loop: CASSARGLSFMNSPLHF. CDR3 DNA sequence: TGTGCCAGCAGCGCCAGGGGGCTCTCCTTCATGAATTCACCCCTCCACTTT. Supplemented by reference TRBV7-9 and TRBJ1-6, the full variable domain reads DTGVSQNPRHKITKRGQNVTFRCDPISEHNRLYWYRQTLGQGPEFLTYFQNEAQLEKSRLLSDRFSAERPKGSFSTLEIQRTEQGDSAMYLCASSARGLSFMNSPLHFGNGTRLTVT.

The CDR3: CASSASIDRADRYEQYF. CDR3 bases: TGTGCCAGCAGTGCTAGTATAGACAGGGCGGATAGGTACGAGCAGTACTTC. The genes are TRBV6-1 and TRBJ2-5, with 7 bases fitting TRBD1. The J call is doubtful: the DNA matches TRBJ2-7 better. CDR1 is MNHNS, CDR2 SASEGT, per germline. CDR3 length: 17 residues.

This clone occurred a few times. The gene calls are TRBV18 and TRBJ1-4; TRBD1 agrees at 7 bases. The V gene end was trimmed by 4 bases and the J gene end by 9 bases; junction bases not matched to a gene: 8. In germline, CDR1 is KGHSH, CDR2 LQKENI. CDR3 size: 14 residues. The CDR3: CASSLLDRAQKLFF. CDR3 in DNA: TGTGCCAGCTCACTTCTCGACAGGGCCCAAAAACTGTTTTTT.

This clone was counted a single time. This sample also contains other DNA sequences that code for the same CDR3. The rearrangement joins TRBV18 to TRBJ1-3; 7 nucleotides agree with TRBD1. V lost 1 base to trimming and J lost 1 base; unmatched junction nucleotides: 1. Per the germline V gene, CDR1 is KGHSH and CDR2 is LQKENI. The CDR3 has 15 amino acids. For the CDR3, the DNA is TGTGCCAGCTCACCACAGGGGGCTTCTGGAAACACCATATATTTT. This codes for CASSPQGASGNTIYF.

The chain recombines TRBV4-1 with TRBJ1-2; no definite D call. CDR3 length equals 13 residues. Trimming cost V 0 bases and J 4 bases, with 6 bases left between them. Germline loops: CDR1 MGHRA, CDR2 YSYEKL. The CDR3 is CASSQDRPYGYTF. The CDR3 DNA is TGCGCCAGCAGCCAAGACAGGCCCTATGGCTACACCTTC.

The J gene is TRBJ1-3, the V gene TRBV11-2; tentatively, D is TRBD1 (6 bases). CDR1 is SGHAT, CDR2 FQNNGV, per germline. The V gene lost 3 bases and the J gene lost 0 bases, with 12 bases spanning the gap. The CDR3 totals 16 residues. CDR3 protein: CASSFEQGASGNTIYF. In DNA form, the CDR3 reads TGTGCCAGCAGCTTTGAACAGGGTGCCTCTGGAAACACCATATATTTT.

The chain recombines TRBV5-1 with TRBJ2-7; D assignment may be TRBD1 or TRBD2 (6 bases each). CDR1 SGHRS and CDR2 YFSETQ come from the germline V gene. The CDR3 is 14 amino acids. Trimming removed 4 bases from V and 3 bases from J, with 14 bases in between. CDR3 nucleotides: TGCGCCAGCAGCAGCCGCGGAGGGGGCTACGAGCAGTACTTC. Its protein product is CASSSRGGGYEQYF. Based on the CDR3 plus reference TRBV5-1 and TRBJ2-7, the full variable domain is KAGVTQTPRYLIKTRGQQVTLSCSPISGHRSVSWYQQTPGQGLQFLFEYFSETQRNKGNFPGRFSGRQFSNSRSEMNVSTLELGDSALYLCASSSRGGGYEQYFGPGTRLTVT.

V and J are TRBV30 and TRBJ1-4; 7 nucleotides align to TRBD1. The CDR3 is made up of 14 amino acids. Germline lookup yields CDR1 GTSNPN and CDR2 SVGIG (reference sequence). J lost 7 bases, V lost 2 bases, and 7 bases had no gene match. Written as DNA, the CDR3 is TGTGCCTGGAGTCAAGACAGGGCGACTGAAAAACTGTTTTTT. It codes for CAWSQDRATEKLFF.

This chain links TRBV18 with TRBJ2-3, with 10 bases fitting TRBD1. With 6 bases clipped from V and 2 bases from J, the junction kept 5 bases outside the gene matches. The length of the CDR3 is 15 residues. The germline V gene encodes CDR1 KGHSH and CDR2 LQKENI. CDR3 amino acids: CASSHRQGATDTQYF. The CDR3 DNA is TGTGCCAGCTCCCACAGACAGGGGGCCACAGATACGCAGTATTTT.

The chain uses TRBV19 and TRBJ1-3; D is ambiguous. This CDR3 is built from 17 residues. V dropped 3 bases and J dropped 6 bases, with 21 bases sitting between them. Per germline, CDR1 LNHDA and CDR2 SQIVND (reference sequence). In DNA, the CDR3 is TGTGCCAGTAGTATTCGGCCGGGCTCCCTGTGGGAAAACACCATATATTTT. This encodes CASSIRPGSLWENTIYF.

This clone was counted a few times. This chain links TRBV19 with TRBJ2-3, with D unclear. CDR1 is LNHDA and CDR2 is SQIVND in the germline V gene (reference sequence). V was pared by 3 bases and J by 1 base, with 8 bases between. The CDR3 totals 14 residues. The CDR3 is CASSIDTGTDTQYF. The DNA of the CDR3 is TGTGCCAGTAGTATTGACACCGGCACAGATACGCAGTATTTT.

CDR3: CASSLAPGTGRDEQFF. CDR3 DNA: TGCGCCAGCAGCTTGGCCCCCGGGACAGGGCGCGATGAGCAGTTCTTC. This rearrangement joins TRBV5-1 to TRBJ2-1; 9 bases line up with TRBD1. The CDR3 is made up of 16 amino acids. The germline gives CDR1 SGHRS, CDR2 YFSETQ. Trimming cost V 0 bases and J 8 bases; bases outside gene matches: 9. Based on the CDR3 plus reference TRBV5-1 and TRBJ2-1, the full variable domain is KAGVTQTPRYLIKTRGQQVTLSCSPISGHRSVSWYQQTPGQGLQFLFEYFSETQRNKGNFPGRFSGRQFSNSRSEMNVSTLELGDSALYLCASSLAPGTGRDEQFFGPGTRLTVL.

The V gene is TRBV11-2, the J gene TRBJ1-1, with D tentatively TRBD1 (6 bases). The CDR3 contains 16 residues. CDR1 SGHAT and CDR2 FQNNGV come from the germline V gene. Trimming left V 0 bases short and J 0 bases short, with 11 bases between. The CDR3 here is CASSLDGGLMNTEAFF. The CDR3 nucleotides are TGTGCCAGCAGCTTAGATGGGGGGCTAATGAACACTGAAGCTTTCTTT.

This clone was found a few times. Here the CDR3 reads CATSRDSASGGDTGELFF. The CDR3 DNA reads as TGTGCCACCAGCAGAGATTCGGCTAGCGGGGGGGACACCGGGGAGCTGTTTTTT. This rearrangement joins TRBV15 to TRBJ2-2; 12 bases match TRBD2. J was trimmed by 3 bases and V by 0 bases; bases with no gene match: 5. Germline V gives CDR1 LNHNV, CDR2 YYDKDF (reference sequence). The CDR3 extends over 18 amino acids. Together with reference TRBV15 and TRBJ2-2, the CDR3 gives the full variable domain: DAMVIQNPRYQVTQFGKPVTLSCSQTLNHNVMYWYQQKSSQAPKLLFHYYDKDFNNEADTPDNFQSRRPNTSFCFLDIRSPGLGDTAMYLCATSRDSASGGDTGELFFGEGSRLTVL.

The rearrangement links TRBV7-6 to TRBJ2-1, with D uncertain. Germline CDR1 SGHVS, CDR2 FNYEAQ. This CDR3 contains 15 residues. V lost 5 bases, J lost 0 bases, and 11 bases lay in between. The CDR3 loop is CASSPRSSSYNEQFF. CDR3 nucleotides: TGTGCCAGCAGCCCTCGCTCAAGCTCCTACAATGAGCAGTTCTTC.

The chain uses TRBV30 and TRBJ2-2; 7 nucleotides match TRBD1. V shed 3 bases and J 3 bases; nucleotides not matched to a gene: 10. This CDR3 region has 16 residues. Germline CDR1 reads GTSNPN; CDR2 reads SVGIG (reference sequence). The CDR3 DNA follows: TGTGCCTGGAGAAACACAGGGGTCGCTTACACCGGGGAGCTGTTTTTT. It encodes CAWRNTGVAYTGELFF.

CDR3 sequence: CATQLAGGQETQYF. The DNA of the CDR3 is TGTGCCACCCAACTAGCGGGGGGGCAAGAGACCCAGTACTTC. The chain links TRBV6-1 to TRBJ2-5; 13 bases line up with TRBD2. CDR1 and CDR2 from the germline V gene are MNHNS and SASEGT. V lost 10 bases and J lost 2; bases outside the gene matches: 4. CDR3 size: 14 residues.

The chain recombines TRBV6-5 with TRBJ1-6; unclear D gene. Per germline, CDR1 MNHEY and CDR2 SVGAGI. V was cut by 3 bases and J by 7 bases, with 13 bases left in between. The CDR3 sequence is 15 residues long. The CDR3 sequence: CASSYENGVNSPLHF. The CDR3 DNA reads as TGTGCCAGCAGTTATGAGAATGGTGTGAATTCACCCCTCCACTTT.

This sequence joins TRBV11-3 and TRBJ2-3, with D perhaps given as TRBD1 or TRBD2 (5 bases each). The CDR3 is made up of 12 amino acids. Germline V gene lookup returns CDR1 SGHNT and CDR2 YENEEA. V lost 5 bases, J lost 4 bases, and 7 bases lay in between. The chain's CDR3 is CASSRDADTQYF. The CDR3 DNA reads as TGTGCCAGCAGCCGGGACGCAGATACGCAGTATTTT.

The V gene is TRBV6-4, the J gene TRBJ1-1; D not certain. The germline V and J ends were trimmed by 6 bases and 0 bases, with 8 bases remaining between them. This CDR3 has 13 residues. Germline V CDR1 and CDR2: MRHNA, SNTAGT. The CDR3 coding sequence is TGTGCCAGCAGACAGCGAGTGAACACTGAAGCTTTCTTT. It codes for CASRQRVNTEAFF.

The J gene is TRBJ2-1, the V gene TRBV18; 9 nucleotides match TRBD2. This CDR3 is built from 16 residues. Losses at the gene ends were 0 bases for V and 3 bases for J; bases not matched to a gene: 3. The germline CDR1 and CDR2 sequences are KGHSH and LQKENI. The CDR3 DNA follows: TGTGCCAGCTCACCACCAGGTAGCGGGGGCTACAATGAGCAGTTCTTC. Residues: CASSPPGSGGYNEQFF.

This clone was picked up one time. J is TRBJ2-7 and V is TRBV7-7; no clear D gene. Germline V gene sequence: CDR1 SSHAT, CDR2 FNYEAQ (reference sequence). The CDR3 has 11 amino acids. The V gene lost 5 bases and the J gene lost 7 bases, with 9 bases spanning the gap. The CDR3 DNA follows: TGTGCCAGCAGCCCCGCTCAGGAGCAGTACTTC. Translation gives CASSPAQEQYF.

This clone was counted between two and nine times. V and J are TRBV5-1 and TRBJ1-3; tentative D call: TRBD1 (5 bases). The CDR3 consists of 20 residues. From germline, CDR1 is SGHRS and CDR2 YFSETQ. Trimming removed 3 bases at V and 0 bases at J, with 25 bases between. CDR3 in amino acids: CASSWGFGAQPTNSGNTIYF. CDR3 DNA: TGCGCCAGCAGCTGGGGGTTTGGGGCCCAACCAACCAACTCTGGAAACACCATATATTTT.

A few counts support this clone. The chain joins TRBV28 to TRBJ1-1, with D uncertain. Trimming removed 4 bases at V and 2 bases at J, with 5 bases between. Germline V gene data show CDR1 as MDHEN and CDR2 as SYDVKM. This CDR3 is 12 amino acids long. The CDR3 sequence is CASSSGNTEAFF. The DNA of the CDR3 is TGTGCCAGCAGTTCCGGAAACACTGAAGCTTTCTTT.

This clone was seen a single time. The chain carries TRBV19 and TRBJ1-1, with a weak D call TRBD1 (6 bases). CDR1 and CDR2 from the germline V gene are LNHDA and SQIVND (reference sequence). V lost 2 bases, J lost 5 bases, and 9 bases lay in between. This CDR3 comprises 13 residues. DNA for the CDR3: TGTGCCAGTAGTATACCACAGGGAACTGAAGCTTTCTTT. Its translation: CASSIPQGTEAFF.

The chain joins TRBV5-1 to TRBJ2-7; D gene uncertain. V was pared by 1 base and J by 0 bases, with 17 bases between. This CDR3 spans 17 amino acids. CDR1 SGHRS and CDR2 YFSETQ come from the germline V gene. CDR3 DNA sequence: TGCGCCAGCAGCTTGCTTATTAGTCTCGGCACCTCCTACGAGCAGTACTTC. Translated, it gives CASSLLISLGTSYEQYF.

The chain carries TRBV7-4 and TRBJ1-1, with D possibly being TRBD1 (6 bases). This CDR3 has 17 residues. Trimming took 2 bases from V and 4 from J, leaving 20 bases between them. The germline V gene has CDR1 SGHVT and CDR2 SQSDAQ. The CDR3 DNA sequence: TGTGCCAGCAGCTTAAACGGGGCCAATCGAGGGGGCACTGAAGCTTTCTTT. The encoded protein is CASSLNGANRGGTEAFF.